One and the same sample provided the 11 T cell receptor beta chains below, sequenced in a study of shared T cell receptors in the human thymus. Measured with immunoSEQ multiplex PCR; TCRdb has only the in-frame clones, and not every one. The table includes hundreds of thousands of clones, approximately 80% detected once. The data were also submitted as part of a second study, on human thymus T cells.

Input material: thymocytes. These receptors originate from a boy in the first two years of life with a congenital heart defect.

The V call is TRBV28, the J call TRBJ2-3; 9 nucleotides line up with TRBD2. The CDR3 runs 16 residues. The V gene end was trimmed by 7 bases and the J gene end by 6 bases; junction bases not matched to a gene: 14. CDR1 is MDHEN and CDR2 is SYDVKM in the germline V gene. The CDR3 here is CASTLGDGGRADTQYF. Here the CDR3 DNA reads TGTGCCAGCACCCTAGGGGATGGCGGGAGGGCCGATACGCAGTATTTT.

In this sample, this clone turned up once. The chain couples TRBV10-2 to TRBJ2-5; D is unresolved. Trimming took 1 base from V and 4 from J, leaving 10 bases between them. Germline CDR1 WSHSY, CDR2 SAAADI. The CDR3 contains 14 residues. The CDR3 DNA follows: TGCGCCAGCAGTGAGTTCACAGTTGGAGAGACCCAGTACTTC. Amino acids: CASSEFTVGETQYF.

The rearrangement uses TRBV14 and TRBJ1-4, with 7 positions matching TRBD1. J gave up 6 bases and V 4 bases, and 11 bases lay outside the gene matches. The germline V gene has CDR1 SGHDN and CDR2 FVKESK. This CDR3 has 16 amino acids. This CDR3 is CASSLLLGQRHEKLFF. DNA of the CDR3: TGTGCCAGCAGCCTTTTATTGGGACAGCGGCATGAAAAACTGTTTTTT.

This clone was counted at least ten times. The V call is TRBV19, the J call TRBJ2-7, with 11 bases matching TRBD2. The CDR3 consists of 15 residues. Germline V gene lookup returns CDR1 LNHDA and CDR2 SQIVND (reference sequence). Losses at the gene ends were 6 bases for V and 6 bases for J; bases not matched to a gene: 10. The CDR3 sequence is CASSVVAGGPREQYF. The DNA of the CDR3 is TGTGCCAGTAGCGTAGTAGCGGGAGGGCCACGCGAGCAGTACTTC.

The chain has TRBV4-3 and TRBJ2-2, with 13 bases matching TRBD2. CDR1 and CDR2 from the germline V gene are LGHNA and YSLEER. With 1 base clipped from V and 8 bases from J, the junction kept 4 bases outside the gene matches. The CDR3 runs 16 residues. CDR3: CASSQVGLAGPGELFF. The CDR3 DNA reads TGCGCCAGCAGCCAAGTGGGACTAGCGGGACCGGGGGAGCTGTTTTTT.

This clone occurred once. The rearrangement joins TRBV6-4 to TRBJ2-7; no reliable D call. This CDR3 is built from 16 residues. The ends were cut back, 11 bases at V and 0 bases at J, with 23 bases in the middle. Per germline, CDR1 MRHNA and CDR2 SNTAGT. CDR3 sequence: CAEPQNTRPISYEQYF. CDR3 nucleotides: TGTGCCGAACCCCAAAATACCCGTCCTATCTCCTACGAGCAGTACTTC.

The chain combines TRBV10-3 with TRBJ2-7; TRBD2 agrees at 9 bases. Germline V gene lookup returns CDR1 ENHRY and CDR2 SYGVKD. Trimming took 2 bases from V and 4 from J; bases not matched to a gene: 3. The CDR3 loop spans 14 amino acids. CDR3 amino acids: CAISEGLARYEQYF. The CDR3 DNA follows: TGTGCCATCAGTGAGGGACTAGCGAGATACGAGCAGTACTTC.

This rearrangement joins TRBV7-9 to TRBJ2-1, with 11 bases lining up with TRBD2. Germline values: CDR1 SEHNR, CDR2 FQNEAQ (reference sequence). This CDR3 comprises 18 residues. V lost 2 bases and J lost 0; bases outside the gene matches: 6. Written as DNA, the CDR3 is TGTGCCAGCAGCTTACAGACTAGCGGGGACAGCTCCTACAATGAGCAGTTCTTC. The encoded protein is CASSLQTSGDSSYNEQFF.

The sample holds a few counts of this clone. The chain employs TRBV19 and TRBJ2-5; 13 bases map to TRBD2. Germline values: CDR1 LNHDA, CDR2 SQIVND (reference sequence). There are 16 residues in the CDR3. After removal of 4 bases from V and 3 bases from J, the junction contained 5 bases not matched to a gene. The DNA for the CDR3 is TGTGCCAGTAGTAAGAGGGGACTAGCGGGAAAAGAGACCCAGTACTTC. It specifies CASSKRGLAGKETQYF. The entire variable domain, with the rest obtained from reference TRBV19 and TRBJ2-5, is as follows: DGGITQSPKYLFRKEGQNVTLSCEQNLNHDAMYWYRQDPGQGLRLIYYSQIVNDFQKGDIAEGYSVSREKKESFPLTVTSAQKNPTAFYLCASSKRGLAGKETQYFGPGTRLLVL.

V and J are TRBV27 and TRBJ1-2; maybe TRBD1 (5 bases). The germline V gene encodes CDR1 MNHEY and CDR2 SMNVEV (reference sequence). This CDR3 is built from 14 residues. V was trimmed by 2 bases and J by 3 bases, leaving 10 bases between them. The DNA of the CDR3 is TGTGCCAGCAGTTTAAGGGCCAGGGACTATGGCTACACCTTC. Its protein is CASSLRARDYGYTF.

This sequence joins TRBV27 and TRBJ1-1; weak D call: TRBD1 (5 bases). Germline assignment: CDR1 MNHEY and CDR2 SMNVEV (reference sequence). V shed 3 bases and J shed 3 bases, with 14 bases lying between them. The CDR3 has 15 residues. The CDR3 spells CASSLKGRKDTEAFF. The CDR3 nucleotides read TGTGCCAGCAGTTTGAAGGGGCGCAAGGACACTGAAGCTTTCTTT.